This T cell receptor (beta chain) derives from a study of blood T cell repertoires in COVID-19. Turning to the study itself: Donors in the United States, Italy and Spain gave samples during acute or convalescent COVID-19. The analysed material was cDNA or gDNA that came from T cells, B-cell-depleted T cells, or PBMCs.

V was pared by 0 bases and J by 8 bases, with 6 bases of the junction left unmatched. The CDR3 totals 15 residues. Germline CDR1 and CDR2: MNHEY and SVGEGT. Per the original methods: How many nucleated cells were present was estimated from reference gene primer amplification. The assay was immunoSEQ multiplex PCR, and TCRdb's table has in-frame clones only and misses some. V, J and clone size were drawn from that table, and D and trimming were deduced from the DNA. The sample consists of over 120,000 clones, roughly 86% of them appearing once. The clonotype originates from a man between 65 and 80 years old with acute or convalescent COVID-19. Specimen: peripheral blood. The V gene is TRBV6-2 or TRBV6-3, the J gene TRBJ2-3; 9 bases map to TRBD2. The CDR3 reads CASSYSAGGPGTQYF. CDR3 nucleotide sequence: TGTGCCAGCAGTTACTCGGCGGGGGGGCCTGGTACGCAGTATTTT.